The 30 T cell receptor beta chains below come from one sample, sequenced in a study of early T cells in non-severe SARS-CoV-2 infection. A single record per CDR3 protein comes from TCRdb applying MiXCR to the 5' RACE reads. The table records about 60,000 distinct CDR3 sequences, approximately 8.3% of them present only once. The sequencing sample was made of whole blood. The receptor set was obtained from an adult who was a healthcare worker with PCR-confirmed SARS-CoV-2 infection or an uninfected control (not recorded which).

V is TRBV29-1 and J is TRBJ2-5; 8 bases are shared with TRBD2. Germline V gives CDR1 SQVTM, CDR2 ANQGSEA. V lost 6 bases to trimming and J lost 4 bases; unmatched junction nucleotides: 10. The CDR3 covers 14 residues. As DNA, the CDR3 is TGCAGCGTCACTAAAGCGGGAGAGGGAGAGACCCAGTACTTC. Translating gives CSVTKAGEGETQYF.

The chain employs TRBV20-1 and TRBJ1-2; a possible D gene is TRBD1 (6 bases). This CDR3 spans 14 amino acids. Trimming took off 0 bases at V and 4 bases at J, with 12 bases between the two ends. Per germline, CDR1 DFQATT and CDR2 SNEGSKA (reference sequence). The CDR3 loop reads CSARDRNRVYGYTF. The CDR3 DNA reads TGCAGTGCTAGAGATAGAAACAGGGTCTATGGCTACACCTTC.

Written as DNA, the CDR3 is TGTGCCATCAGTGACCAGCGGGATAGATACAATGAGCAGTTCTTC. Protein sequence: CAISDQRDRYNEQFF. The chain links TRBV10-3 to TRBJ2-1, with 7 bases aligning to TRBD2. CDR3 length equals 15 residues. Per germline, CDR1 ENHRY and CDR2 SYGVKD. J was trimmed by 4 bases and V by 3 bases; bases with no gene match: 6.

V is TRBV11-3 and J is TRBJ2-3, with 10 bases lining up with TRBD2. Per germline, CDR1 SGHNT and CDR2 YENEEA. The CDR3 extends over 16 amino acids. V was clipped by 3 bases and J by 0 bases; unmatched bases: 3. The CDR3 loop reads CASSFLAGASTDTQYF. CDR3 nucleotides: TGTGCCAGCAGCTTCCTAGCGGGGGCTAGCACAGATACGCAGTATTTT.

The chain joins TRBV20-1 to TRBJ2-7; maybe TRBD1 (6 bases). CDR3 size: 15 residues. Per germline, CDR1 DFQATT and CDR2 SNEGSKA (reference sequence). Trimming took off 6 bases at V and 6 bases at J, with 24 bases between the two ends. Here the CDR3 reads CSAPGPTGDFGEQYF. CDR3 bases: TGCAGTGCGCCTGGCCCGACAGGAGATTTTGGCGAGCAGTACTTC.

In its sample, this clonotype was seen once. The CDR3 region is CASSLGPSGRGEQYF. CDR3 nucleotides: TGTGCCAGCAGCTTGGGCCCTAGCGGGAGGGGCGAGCAGTACTTC. This rearrangement joins TRBV5-6 to TRBJ2-7, with 12 positions matching TRBD2. The CDR3 totals 15 residues. Germline values: CDR1 SGHDT, CDR2 YYEEEE. V gave up 0 bases and J gave up 6 bases; unmatched junction bases: 4.

This clonotype was seen ten or more times. This chain uses TRBV5-1 with TRBJ2-6, with D tentatively TRBD1 (5 bases). This CDR3 has 17 residues. V lost 4 bases and J 2 bases, leaving 16 bases between the germline ends. Germline loops: CDR1 SGHRS, CDR2 YFSETQ. The CDR3 coding sequence is TGCGCCAGCAGCCAACCCGACAGAATGGCTGGGGCCAACGTCCTGACTTTC. As protein: CASSQPDRMAGANVLTF.

This clonotype has just a few counts. V is TRBV28 and J is TRBJ2-7; possible D gene TRBD2, 6 bases. From germline, CDR1 is MDHEN and CDR2 SYDVKM. The length of the CDR3 is 15 residues. The V gene lost 4 bases and the J gene lost 5 bases, with 18 bases spanning the gap. For the CDR3, the DNA is TGTGCCAGCAGTTACCCCCCCGGGAGTCCCAACGAGCAGTACTTC. Translation gives CASSYPPGSPNEQYF.

This clonotype has a single count. This chain connects TRBV10-1 to TRBJ1-2; D not resolved. The germline CDR1 and CDR2 sequences are WNHNN and SYGVQD (reference sequence). Trimming removed 5 bases at V and 5 bases at J, with 12 bases between. The CDR3 covers 13 residues. The CDR3 nucleotides read TGCGCCAGCAGTCAGCAGAAAGAATATGGCTACACCTTC. This translates into CASSQQKEYGYTF.

The chain employs TRBV12-3 or TRBV12-4 and TRBJ1-4; D not resolved. Between the trimmed V and J ends, which lost 1 base and 8 bases, there was a span of 2 bases. CDR3 length: 11 amino acids. CDR3 loop: CASSLGEKLFF. For the CDR3, the DNA is TGTGCCAGCAGTTTAGGAGAAAAACTGTTTTTT.

The chain combines TRBV20-1 with TRBJ2-7; 8 bases map to TRBD2. The CDR3 has 14 amino acids. Trimming took 6 bases from V and 0 from J; bases not matched to a gene: 7. CDR1 is DFQATT and CDR2 is SNEGSKA in the germline V gene (reference sequence). CDR3 protein: CSARGAGASYEQYF. The CDR3 DNA is TGCAGTGCCCGTGGAGCGGGGGCCTCCTACGAGCAGTACTTC.

This clonotype was recorded at least ten times. J is TRBJ1-4 and V is TRBV7-9; D call uncertain. This CDR3 is built from 13 residues. Germline CDR1 and CDR2: SEHNR and FQNEAQ (reference sequence). V lost 5 bases and J 7 bases, leaving 11 bases between the germline ends. This CDR3 is CASSLREVEKLFF. The CDR3 nucleotides read TGTGCCAGCAGCCTAAGGGAGGTTGAAAAACTGTTTTTT.

Many counts were recorded for this clonotype. The chain combines TRBV2 with TRBJ1-2; no firm D call. Germline V CDR1 and CDR2: SNHLY, FYNNEI. V was clipped by 6 bases and J by 2 bases, with 10 bases between them. CDR3 length equals 13 residues. This CDR3 is CASSEGMNYGYTF. The CDR3 DNA reads TGTGCCAGCAGCGAGGGAATGAACTATGGCTACACCTTC.

This clonotype appeared many times. The genes are TRBV12-3 or TRBV12-4 and TRBJ1-5; D is possibly TRBD1 (6 bases). The CDR3 runs 17 residues. The germline V and J ends were trimmed by 5 bases and 0 bases, with 17 bases remaining between them. CDR3 coding DNA: TGTGCCAGCAGTCCCCCGGGGTGGGACAATAGCAATCAGCCCCAGCATTTT. Its protein is CASSPPGWDNSNQPQHF.

This clonotype was recorded a few times. V is TRBV29-1 and J is TRBJ2-5, with unresolved D. This CDR3 comprises 10 residues. The germline CDR1 and CDR2 sequences are SQVTM and ANQGSEA. V dropped 6 bases and J dropped 3 bases, with 5 bases sitting between them. The CDR3 coding sequence is TGCAGCGTATACGAAGAGACCCAGTACTTC. It encodes CSVYEETQYF.

This clonotype was seen a handful of times. The chain carries TRBV20-1 and TRBJ1-3; 8 bases match TRBD1. In germline, CDR1 is DFQATT, CDR2 SNEGSKA (reference sequence). The V and J ends lost 0 bases and 8 bases, in that order; junction bases with no gene match: 6. The CDR3 is 14 residues long. The CDR3 region is CSARDPRGPDTIYF. As DNA, the CDR3 is TGCAGTGCTAGAGATCCCAGGGGGCCGGACACCATATATTTT.

This clonotype has a single count. A much larger clone differs from this one at a single base, so this may be a read error. Given the absence of the conserved phenylalanine or tryptophan at the CDR3 end, a read error is likely. The V and J genes are TRBV7-2 and TRBJ2-6, with unresolved D. The CDR3 length is 15 residues. The germline gives CDR1 SGHTA, CDR2 FQGNSA. V dropped 2 bases and J dropped 0 bases, with 5 bases sitting between them. Here the CDR3 reads CASSLSSSGANVLTI. CDR3 in DNA: TGTGCCAGCAGCTTATCAAGCTCTGGGGCCAACGTCCTGACTATC.

This clonotype has more than one count but fewer than ten. This chain links TRBV6-5 with TRBJ2-5, with 8 nucleotides matching TRBD1. The CDR3 has 14 amino acids. The V and J ends lost 4 bases and 2 bases, in that order; junction bases with no gene match: 3. Germline lookup yields CDR1 MNHEY and CDR2 SVGAGI. Here the CDR3 DNA reads TGTGCCAGCAGTTGGGACAGGACTCAAGAGACCCAGTACTTC. This translates into CASSWDRTQETQYF.

J is TRBJ2-7 and V is TRBV4-1; D remains unclear. There are 14 residues in the CDR3. The V gene lost 4 bases and the J gene lost 0 bases, with 10 bases spanning the gap. The germline gives CDR1 MGHRA, CDR2 YSYEKL. CDR3 sequence reads: CASSPVAGSYEQYF. For the CDR3, the DNA is TGCGCCAGCAGCCCGGTAGCAGGCTCCTACGAGCAGTACTTC.

This clonotype was counted only a few times. The rearrangement joins TRBV11-2 to TRBJ2-1; 8 nucleotides agree with TRBD1. Germline V lookup: CDR1 SGHAT, CDR2 FQNNGV. V trimming: 0 bases; J trimming: 6 bases; junction bases outside the gene matches: 13. CDR3 length: 18 residues. The CDR3 protein is CASSLDAEDRVEVNEQFF. CDR3 sequence (DNA): TGTGCCAGCAGCTTAGATGCTGAGGACAGGGTTGAGGTCAATGAGCAGTTCTTC.

This clonotype was observed a handful of times. The chain recombines TRBV19 with TRBJ2-1; 7 nucleotides line up with TRBD1. Germline CDR1 LNHDA, CDR2 SQIVND (reference sequence). The CDR3 has 14 amino acids. Trimming at V came to 4 bases and at J to 6 bases, leaving 6 bases not matched to a gene. The CDR3 bases are TGTGCCAGTAGTACCGGACAGGTTGTCAATGAGCAGTTCTTC. This encodes CASSTGQVVNEQFF.

This chain joins TRBV6-5 and TRBJ2-5; a possible D gene is TRBD1 (6 bases). The CDR3 sequence is 15 residues long. The V end was cut by 0 bases, the J end by 4 bases, with 12 bases between. Germline V gene data show CDR1 as MNHEY and CDR2 as SVGAGI. Here the CDR3 DNA reads TGTGCCAGCAGTTACTCGCTTACAGGGCCAGAGACCCAGTACTTC. Translated: CASSYSLTGPETQYF.

The chain links TRBV6-2 or TRBV6-3 to TRBJ2-7; D gene ambiguous. Germline V CDR1 and CDR2: MNHEY, SVGEGT. V lost 2 bases to trimming and J lost 4 bases, with 6 bases between them. This CDR3 is built from 12 residues. This CDR3 is CASSYERYEQYF. The CDR3 coding sequence is TGTGCCAGCAGTTACGAACGGTACGAGCAGTACTTC.

This clonotype has more than one count but fewer than ten. The junction departs from the called germline gene at one end, perhaps through a read error. The V and J genes are TRBV7-2 and TRBJ2-4, with D perhaps matching TRBD1 (6 bases). Germline loops: CDR1 SGHTA, CDR2 FQGNSA. The CDR3 loop spans 16 amino acids. DNA of the CDR3: TGTGCCAGCAGCCGATCCGGTACAGGGCTCAAAAACATTCTGTACTTC. This sequence encodes CASSRSGTGLKNILYF.

This clonotype has more than one count but fewer than ten. The gene calls are TRBV5-4 and TRBJ2-4; TRBD1 aligns across 9 bases. The V gene end was trimmed by 4 bases and the J gene end by 2 bases; junction bases not matched to a gene: 4. Looked up from germline, CDR1 is SGHNT and CDR2 is YYREEE (reference sequence). The CDR3 contains 15 residues. As DNA, the CDR3 is TGTGCCAGCAGCGTGGACAGGGGCCCCAAAAACATTCAGTACTTC. Encoded protein: CASSVDRGPKNIQYF.

The chain has TRBV7-6 and TRBJ2-2, with D uncertain. Trimming left V 5 bases short and J 6 bases short, with 7 bases between. This CDR3 spans 12 amino acids. Per germline, CDR1 SGHVS and CDR2 FNYEAQ. The CDR3 spells CASSQHPGELFF. DNA for the CDR3: TGTGCCAGCAGCCAACACCCCGGGGAGCTGTTTTTT.

This clonotype was recorded at least ten times. The chain joins TRBV12-3 or TRBV12-4 to TRBJ1-1; 7 positions agree with TRBD1. V lost 3 bases, J lost 3 bases, and 13 bases stayed unmatched. The CDR3 runs 17 residues. DNA for the CDR3: TGTGCCAGCAGTTTTAAGGGGGCGCATATTAGTGACACTGAAGCTTTCTTT. Its protein product is CASSFKGAHISDTEAFF.

Only a few counts were recorded for this clonotype. The chain combines TRBV6-1 with TRBJ2-7; TRBD1 matches 8 bases. Germline V gene sequence: CDR1 MNHNS, CDR2 SASEGT. The CDR3 loop spans 14 amino acids. The V gene end was trimmed by 7 bases and the J gene end by 3 bases; junction bases not matched to a gene: 8. The CDR3 loop is CASNRDRGIYEQYF. DNA of the CDR3: TGTGCCAGCAACCGTGACAGGGGAATCTACGAGCAGTACTTC.

The chain is built from TRBV24-1 and TRBJ2-1; either TRBD1 or TRBD2 may fit D (6 bases each). Trimming removed 4 bases at V and 3 bases at J, with 18 bases between. Looked up from germline, CDR1 is KGHDR and CDR2 is SFDVKD. The CDR3 covers 17 residues. The CDR3 region has the DNA TGTGCCACCAGTGACCGAGCAGGGGTCGGGAGCTACAATGAGCAGTTCTTC. Translating it yields CATSDRAGVGSYNEQFF.

This chain joins TRBV28 and TRBJ2-5; possible D gene TRBD1, 6 bases. Between the trimmed V and J ends, which lost 8 bases and 2 bases, there was a span of 15 bases. The V gene's germline CDR1 is MDHEN and CDR2 SYDVKM. The CDR3 covers 14 residues. The DNA of the CDR3 is TGTGCCAGCCACCGGGACACTACTCAAGAGACCCAGTACTTC. Encoded protein: CASHRDTTQETQYF.